This TCR beta chain was captured in a study of T cell responses to AZD1222 COVID-19 vaccine. CDR1 and CDR2 (germline): SNHLY, FYNNEI. V gave up 6 bases and J gave up 3 bases, with 9 bases separating them. The CDR3 covers 12 residues. Study conclusions and caveats: Repertoires were obtained solely post-peak T cell response. Just a handful of people given AZD1222 tested seropositive at baseline. Receipt of two AZD1222 doses was followed by a rise in Spike-specific TCR breadth and depth. Clonal diversity may have been underestimated in mostly white British donors.

Sequencing was performed with immunoSEQ multiplex PCR; in TCRdb, only in-frame clones are kept and a portion is missing. The sample lists approximately 150,000 clones; around 89% were seen once. This clone has just a few counts. Its antigen is as yet unknown. This specimen consisted of peripheral blood, obtained 28 days after the second dose of the MenACWY control vaccine. This sequence was found in an adult who received the MenACWY meningococcal vaccine as a control. The chain couples TRBV2 to TRBJ2-7, with a weak D call TRBD1 (5 bases). The CDR3, as DNA: TGTGCCAGCAGAGTACAGGTCTACGAGCAGTACTTC. Residues: CASRVQVYEQYF.